This TCR beta chain appears in the sequencing data of a study of identical twins (dated by TCRdb to 2016 to 2017). Broadly, across the study: TCR alpha and beta repertoires from monozygotic twins, unrelated adults of various ages and cord blood were deep-sequenced to test whether fetal clonotypes persist. To rule out contamination, replicate twin experiments were performed at different times with different library preparation protocols.

Here is what the overall study found, with its caveats: Recombination models systematically underestimated out-of-frame TCR alpha sharing in monozygotic twins but agreed with sharing between unrelated individuals. Invariant T cells such as MAIT and iNKT could partly confound zero-insertion analyses, although diverse VJ usage argued against such confounding for most clonotypes. Fewer insertions were carried by abundant cord blood beta clonotypes, a similar but weaker trend appeared in young adult naive repertoires, and no such trend appeared in memory repertoires. Because the same donors could not be followed over many years, conclusions were based on cross-sectional statistical analysis. Compared with coincidental sharing between unrelated individuals, an excess of low generation-probability sequences was observed among out-of-frame TCR alpha sequences shared between twins. In beta out-of-frame sequences, excess twin sharing was weaker, because having fewer shared sequences lowered the signal-to-noise ratio.

Library preparation employed 5' RACE. Sequencing instrument: Illumina HiSeq 2000. Template switching introduced a universal primer binding site; the final cDNA contained a unique molecular identifier, enabling accurate counting of TCR cDNA molecules. Specific primers in the conserved constant-segment region were used to synthesize first-strand cDNA for the TCR alpha and beta chains. To control for contamination, every cDNA library carried two barcodes: a SMART-Mk sample barcode plus Illumina barcodes. Two successive PCR steps introduced TruSeq adapter sequences along with Illumina sample barcodes. The TCR alpha and beta cDNA libraries were sequenced on the Illumina HiSeq platform using custom primers. The original methods were these. Unique molecular identifiers were extracted from raw reads with MiGEC, and CDR3 positions were determined with MiXCR. Recombination models were inferred per individual with the repgenHMM and IGoR tools using an EM algorithm. Shared clonotype analysis was performed with the tcR package in R, normalizing sharing by the product of cloneset sizes. Out-of-frame nonproductive sequences were analyzed to study raw recombination free of thymic and clonal selection effects. Clones were called with MiXCR by TCRdb after fastp trimmed the public reads at Q25, and only in-frame beta chains were retained. Each entry is one CDR3 protein sequence, shown with its most common DNA and genes. TCRdb, rather than the study authors, made the V and J calls. This sample gives some 500,000 distinct CDR3 sequences in total; around 20% of them show up just once. About 0.91% of the sample goes to the ten largest clones.

As to this clonotype: Its antigen is currently not known. No qualities accompany the bases; no much larger clone lies one base away.

Every donor in the study was a healthy Caucasian. The twin cohort comprised three pairs of female monozygotic twins, all aged roughly 18 to 30 years. Positive isolation kits from Invitrogen were used to isolate the CD4+ and CD8+ T cell populations. These data also featured in a second study, about T cells expressing NK-cell markers. The second study also describes: Several donors provided sorted CD3+CD56+NKG2C+, CD3+CD56+NKG2C- and CD3+CD56-NKG2C+ T-cell subsets, whose TCR beta-chain repertoires were profiled. Among the eight sequenced donors, only one was HCMV-seronegative, while the other seven were HCMV-seropositive. To restrict sorting to alphabetaTCR-expressing T cells, an anti-gammadeltaTCR antibody was added in several experiments. In a handful of donors, the dominant CD3+CD56+NKG2C+ clonotypes were found to rank among the top 10 CD8+ clonotypes and to make up about 1.0-7.5% of CD8+ T cells. Those dominant clonotypes were again the most abundant among CD3+CD56-NKG2C+ cells in a few donors, at roughly 28.3-65%. Whether the expanded NKG2C-expressing T cell clones were specific for HCMV antigens remained unclear. The study sequenced eight donors, all healthy volunteers chosen at random: three men and five women. To determine HCMV serostatus, a commercial ELISA kit was used to detect HCMV-specific IgG in serum. MIGEC was used to demultiplex reads and group reads by UMI, and MiTCR was used to assemble and quantify clonotypes. To exclude erroneous sequences, only TCR cDNA sequences supported by at least two reads were retained. The tcR package was used for downstream repertoire analysis, and clonotypes were matched across fractions by CDR3 nucleotide sequence plus V segment. VDJmatch was used to annotate antigen specificity against VDJdb, with one amino acid substitution in CDR3 allowed.

What was sequenced was CD4+ T cells sorted from blood. The receptor was derived from a woman aged 18-29 years in good health.

Here is the DNA: TGCGCCAGCAGCCAAGGCCAGCACGGGACCTACGAGCAGTACTTC. It specifies CASSQGQHGTYEQYF. The rearranged segments are TRBV4-3 and TRBJ2-7; a weak D assignment points to TRBD2 (5 bases agree). CDR1 is given as LGHNA and CDR2 as YSLEER, both from the germline V gene. Taken from cysteine to phenylalanine, the CDR3 has 15 residues. CDR3 DNA is the only sequence kept; it has 45 bases, read in frame from the first base. V is shortened by 1 base, J by 2 bases, and the region joining them spans 12 bases.